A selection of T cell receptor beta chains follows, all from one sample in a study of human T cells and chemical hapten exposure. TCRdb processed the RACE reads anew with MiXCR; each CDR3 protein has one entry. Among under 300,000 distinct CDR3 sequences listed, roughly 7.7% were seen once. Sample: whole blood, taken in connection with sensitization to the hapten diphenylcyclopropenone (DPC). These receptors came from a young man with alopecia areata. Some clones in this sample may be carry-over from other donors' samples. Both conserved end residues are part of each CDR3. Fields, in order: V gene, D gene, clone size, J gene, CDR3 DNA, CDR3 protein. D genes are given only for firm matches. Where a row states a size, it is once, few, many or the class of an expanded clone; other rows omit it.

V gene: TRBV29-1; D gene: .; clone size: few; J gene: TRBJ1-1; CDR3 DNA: TGCAGCGTTGAATTGGCAGGGTCGGTGAACACTGAAGCTTTCTTT; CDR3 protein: CSVELAGSVNTEAFF
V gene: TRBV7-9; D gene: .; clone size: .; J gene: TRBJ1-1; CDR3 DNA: TGTGCCAGCAGACCATCAGCGAGCACTGAAGCTTTCTTT; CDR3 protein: CASRPSASTEAFF
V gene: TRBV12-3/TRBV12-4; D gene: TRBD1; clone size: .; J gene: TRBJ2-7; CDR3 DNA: TGTGCCAGCAGTTCTGGACAGGGGGAGCAGTACTTC; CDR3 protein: CASSSGQGEQYF
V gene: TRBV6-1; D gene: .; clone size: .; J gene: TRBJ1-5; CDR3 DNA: TGTGCCAGCGGGGGGGGACTTCAGCCCCAGCATTTT; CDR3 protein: CASGGGLQPQHF
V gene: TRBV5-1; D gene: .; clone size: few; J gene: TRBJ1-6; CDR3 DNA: TGCGCCAGCAGAGGTGGGATCTATAATTCACCCCTCCACTTT; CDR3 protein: CASRGGIYNSPLHF
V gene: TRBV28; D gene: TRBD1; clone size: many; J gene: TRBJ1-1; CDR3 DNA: TGTGCCAGCAGTTCGTGGGACAGGAACACTGAAGCTTTCTTT; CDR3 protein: CASSSWDRNTEAFF
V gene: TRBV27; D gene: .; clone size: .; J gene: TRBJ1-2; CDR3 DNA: TGTGCCAGCAGTTTTTTGGGGACTAACTATGGCTACACCTTC; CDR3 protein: CASSFLGTNYGYTF
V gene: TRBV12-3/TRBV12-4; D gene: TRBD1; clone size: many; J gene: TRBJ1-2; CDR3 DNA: TGTGCCAGCAGTACGACAGGGGACGGCTATGGCTACACCTTC; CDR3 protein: CASSTTGDGYGYTF
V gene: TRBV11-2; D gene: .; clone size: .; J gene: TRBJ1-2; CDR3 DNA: TGTGCCAGCAGCTTAGTTGTCAGGGTCGGCTACACCTTC; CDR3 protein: CASSLVVRVGYTF
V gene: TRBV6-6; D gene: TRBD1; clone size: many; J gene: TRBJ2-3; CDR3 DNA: TGTGCCAGCAGTACTTTGACAGGGTATGCAGATACGCAGTATTTT; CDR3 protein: CASSTLTGYADTQYF
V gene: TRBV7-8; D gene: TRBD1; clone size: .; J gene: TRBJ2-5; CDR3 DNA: TGTGCCAGCAGCTTACTGTTTATGAGACAGGGGGCACGAGAGACCCGGTACTTC; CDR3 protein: CASSLLFMRQGARETRYF
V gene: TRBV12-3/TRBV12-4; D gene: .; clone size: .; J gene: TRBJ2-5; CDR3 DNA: TGTGCCAGCAGTTTATACGAACAAGAGACCCAGTACTTC; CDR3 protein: CASSLYEQETQYF
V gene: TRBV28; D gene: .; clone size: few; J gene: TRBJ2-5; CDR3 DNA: TGTGCCAGCAGTTTACGGGCAGCACAAGAGACCCAGTACTTC; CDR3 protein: CASSLRAAQETQYF
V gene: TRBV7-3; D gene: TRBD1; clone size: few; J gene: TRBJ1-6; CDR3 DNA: TGTGCCAGCAGCTTGACAGGGGGTGGTTTCAATTCACCCCTCCACTTT; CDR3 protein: CASSLTGGGFNSPLHF
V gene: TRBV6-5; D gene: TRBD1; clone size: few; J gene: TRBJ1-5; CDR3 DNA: TGTGCCAGCAGAAGGACAGGGATCAATCAGCCCCAGCATTTT; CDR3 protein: CASRRTGINQPQHF